These 11 T cell receptor beta chains were all obtained from the same sample, sequenced in a study of vaccination and CD4 T cells after COVID-19. The sample's time point: late sampling 161 to 241 days after vaccination in three convalescent patients. Regarding treatment: roughly 11-day PBMC culture with coronavirus spike peptide pools or control peptides (ViraFEST assay). Their cognate antigens are unknown. Cultured CD4+ T cells had their DNA profiled by the Oncomine TCR Beta short-read assay. TCRdb called the PCR reads again in MiXCR, with one record for every CDR3 protein. The sample carries 21,000 or so distinct CDR3 sequences, 43% recorded once. The input for sequencing was CD4+ T cells from blood, cultured in vitro, taken about 7 months after SARS-CoV-2 vaccination. Receptor source: a human donor who had recovered from COVID-19.

The V call is TRBV4-1, the J call TRBJ1-1; D unresolved. The germline V and J ends were trimmed by 4 bases and 5 bases, with 11 bases remaining between them. The length of the CDR3 is 13 residues. Germline loops: CDR1 MGHRA, CDR2 YSYEKL. The CDR3 DNA follows: TGCGCCAGCAGCCGAGGGCTTGTGACTGAAGCTTTCTTT. Translated: CASSRGLVTEAFF.

The CDR3 sequence: CASSGQGPFYGYTF. The CDR3 DNA reads as TGTGCCAGTAGTGGGCAGGGTCCTTTCTATGGCTACACCTTC. The V gene is TRBV19, the J gene TRBJ1-2; weak D call: TRBD1 (5 bases). The V gene's germline CDR1 is LNHDA and CDR2 SQIVND (reference sequence). Trimming removed 5 bases at V and 4 bases at J, with 14 bases between. This CDR3 spans 14 amino acids.

This clonotype was seen a handful of times. The J gene is TRBJ2-3, the V gene TRBV10-3, with 7 positions matching TRBD2. The length of the CDR3 is 15 residues. In germline, CDR1 is ENHRY, CDR2 SYGVKD. Trimming cost V 3 bases and J 1 base; bases outside gene matches: 4. The CDR3 loop is CAISEQRDGTDTQYF. In DNA, the CDR3 is TGTGCCATCAGTGAACAGCGGGATGGCACAGATACGCAGTATTTT.

As regards this clonotype: A much larger clone is a single base away; this may be a read error. This chain joins TRBV7-2 and TRBJ2-3; no reliable D call. The CDR3 has 11 residues. Germline assignment: CDR1 SGHTA and CDR2 FQGNSA. DNA for the CDR3: TGTGCCAGCAGCTTAGGGGATACGCAGTGTTTT. The encoded protein is CASSLGDTQCF.

The gene calls are TRBV7-3 and TRBJ2-3; 9 nucleotides agree with TRBD1. Germline CDR1 is SGHTA and CDR2 is FQGTGA. The ends lost 5 bases at V and 9 bases at J; junction bases unmatched: 12. This CDR3 has 15 amino acids. The CDR3, as DNA: TGTGCCAGCAGCGCCCGACAGGGGGGTAAGGGAACGCAGTATTTT. Translating it yields CASSARQGGKGTQYF. The full variable domain, its missing parts supplied by reference TRBV7-3 and TRBJ2-3, is GAGVSQTPSNKVTEKGKYVELRCDPISGHTALYWYRQSLGQGPEFLIYFQGTGAADDSGLPNDRFFAVRPEGSVSTLKIQRTERGDSAVYLCASSARQGGKGTQYFGPGTRLTVL.

The chain combines TRBV15 with TRBJ1-5; D is possibly TRBD1 (5 bases). Per germline, CDR1 LNHNV and CDR2 YYDKDF (reference sequence). This CDR3 is 17 amino acids long. The V and J ends lost 0 bases and 2 bases respectively, with 14 bases between them. The CDR3 sequence is CATSRDRAGRRNQPQHF. CDR3 in DNA: TGTGCCACCAGCAGAGATCGGGCAGGGCGTCGCAATCAGCCCCAGCATTTT.

This clonotype has more than one count but fewer than ten. The V gene is TRBV6-1, the J gene TRBJ2-5; D not resolved. Trimming pared 7 bases from V and 1 base from J, leaving 10 bases between. Germline V CDR1 and CDR2: MNHNS, SASEGT. This CDR3 contains 13 residues. This chain's CDR3 is CASTLQFQETQYF. CDR3 sequence (DNA): TGTGCCAGCACCTTACAGTTCCAAGAGACCCAGTACTTC.

The chain recombines TRBV7-9 with TRBJ1-2; 10 bases match TRBD1. The CDR3 loop spans 15 amino acids. The germline V gene has CDR1 SEHNR and CDR2 FQNEAQ (reference sequence). V shed 6 bases, J shed 8 bases, and the junction held 12 bases outside the gene matches. This CDR3 is CASSRRDRGFLGYTF. In DNA form, the CDR3 reads TGTGCCAGCAGTCGCCGGGACAGGGGATTCTTAGGCTACACCTTC. Drawing the rest from reference TRBV7-9 and TRBJ1-2, the complete variable domain is DTGVSQNPRHKITKRGQNVTFRCDPISEHNRLYWYRQTLGQGPEFLTYFQNEAQLEKSRLLSDRFSAERPKGSFSTLEIQRTEQGDSAMYLCASSRRDRGFLGYTFGSGTRLTVV.

This clonotype was counted a few times. This chain joins TRBV27 and TRBJ2-3, with D unclear. The CDR3 has 15 amino acids. Germline-derived CDR1 and CDR2 are MNHEY and SMNVEV (reference sequence). V was clipped by 5 bases and J by 7 bases, with 19 bases between them. The CDR3 region is CASSRTGLVGNTQYF. CDR3 nucleotides: TGTGCCAGCAGTCGCACTGGGCTAGTCGGAAATACGCAGTATTTT.

The V gene is TRBV27, the J gene TRBJ2-7; D not certain. This CDR3 has 16 amino acids. The V gene lost 4 bases and the J gene lost 2 bases, with 18 bases spanning the gap. Germline V gene lookup returns CDR1 MNHEY and CDR2 SMNVEV (reference sequence). Here the CDR3 reads CASSWVPPDRTYEQYF. DNA for the CDR3: TGTGCCAGCAGTTGGGTTCCCCCCGATCGGACCTACGAGCAGTACTTC.

The V call is TRBV15, the J call TRBJ2-1; D is uncertain. This CDR3 has 17 residues. Germline-derived CDR1 and CDR2 are LNHNV and YYDKDF (reference sequence). V shed 0 bases and J shed 4 bases, with 16 bases lying between them. The DNA for the CDR3 is TGTGCCACCAGCAGAGAGGGCCCGGCGACAAAATACAATGAGCAGTTCTTC. It yields the protein CATSREGPATKYNEQFF.